These 21 T cell receptor beta chains came from one sample sequenced in a study of T cell responses to AZD1222 COVID-19 vaccine. Data came from immunoSEQ multiplex PCR; TCRdb stores just in-frame clones and leaves some out. The sample gives 80,000 to 100,000 clones, almost 90% of which show up once; 10% is in the top ten. The specimen was peripheral blood, collected on day 0 of MenACWY control vaccination. These receptors came from an adult in good health.

The rearrangement links TRBV5-1 to TRBJ2-1, with TRBD2 matching 8 bases. V lost 5 bases and J lost 7; bases outside the gene matches: 8. CDR3 length: 14 amino acids. Germline V lookup: CDR1 SGHRS, CDR2 YFSETQ. As DNA, the CDR3 is TGCGCCAGCAGAACCGGGACTAGTCTTAATGAGCAGTTCTTC. It is translated as CASRTGTSLNEQFF.

V and J are TRBV19 and TRBJ2-1; D perhaps matches TRBD1 (5 bases). CDR3 size: 14 residues. With 4 bases removed from V and 7 bases from J, the gap between germline ends came to 14 bases. Germline lookup yields CDR1 LNHDA and CDR2 SQIVND (reference sequence). The DNA of the CDR3 is TGTGCCAGTAGTACCTGGGGCCTGGGGAATGAGCAGTTCTTC. It codes for CASSTWGLGNEQFF.

The V call is TRBV6-5, the J call TRBJ1-4; no reliable D call. The CDR3 has 14 residues. Germline V gene data show CDR1 as MNHEY and CDR2 as SVGAGI. Trimming took 6 bases from V and 5 from J, leaving 13 bases between them. CDR3 sequence: CASSPTYGNEKLFF. Written as DNA, the CDR3 is TGTGCCAGCAGCCCGACTTACGGGAATGAAAAACTGTTTTTT.

This clone was found once. This chain connects TRBV30 to TRBJ1-2, with 7 nucleotides matching TRBD1. The CDR3 loop spans 14 amino acids. With V trimmed by 5 bases and J by 5 bases, 11 bases remained unmatched. Germline V lookup: CDR1 GTSNPN, CDR2 SVGIG (reference sequence). The CDR3 spells CAWSPSGQRYGYTF. CDR3 bases: TGTGCCTGGTCGCCATCGGGACAGAGATATGGCTACACCTTC.

The V call is TRBV19, the J call TRBJ2-5; 7 bases fit TRBD2. The CDR3 covers 13 residues. CDR1 and CDR2 from the germline V gene are LNHDA and SQIVND (reference sequence). Trimming at V came to 3 bases and at J to 3 bases, leaving 1 base not matched to a gene. CDR3 sequence (DNA): TGTGCCAGTAGTATGGGGGGGGAAGAGACCCAGTACTTC. Translation gives CASSMGGEETQYF. The full variable domain, in which reference TRBV19 and TRBJ2-5 provide the parts outside the CDR3, is DGGITQSPKYLFRKEGQNVTLSCEQNLNHDAMYWYRQDPGQGLRLIYYSQIVNDFQKGDIAEGYSVSREKKESFPLTVTSAQKNPTAFYLCASSMGGEETQYFGPGTRLLVL.

The V and J genes are TRBV9 and TRBJ2-2, with D possibly being TRBD2 (5 bases). The V and J ends lost 0 bases and 4 bases respectively, with 13 bases between them. CDR3 length: 16 amino acids. The germline V gene encodes CDR1 SGDLS and CDR2 YYNGEE. Written as DNA, the CDR3 is TGTGCCAGCAGCGTAGCGGGGAGCCCAGGCACCGGGGAGCTGTTTTTT. Protein sequence: CASSVAGSPGTGELFF.

V is TRBV3-1 (or the pseudogene TRBV3-2) and J is TRBJ1-1; D is perhaps TRBD1 (5 bases). The CDR3 contains 17 residues. Trimming removed 1 base from V and 1 base from J, with 16 bases in between. Germline CDR1 LGHDT, CDR2 YNNKEL (reference sequence). The CDR3 coding sequence is TGTGCCAGCAGCCAAGGGATAGGTGGAGGGGCGAACACTGAAGCTTTCTTT. Translated, it gives CASSQGIGGGANTEAFF.

The chain couples TRBV7-4 to TRBJ2-2; D not resolved. The V gene's germline CDR1 is SGHVT and CDR2 SQSDAQ. The CDR3 runs 15 residues. V lost 2 bases, J lost 1 base, and 8 bases lay in between. This CDR3 is CASSLQAQNTGELFF. CDR3 coding DNA: TGTGCCAGCAGCTTACAGGCCCAGAACACCGGGGAGCTGTTTTTT.

The chain joins TRBV28 to TRBJ1-3; D gene uncertain. This CDR3 is 15 amino acids long. The germline V gene has CDR1 MDHEN and CDR2 SYDVKM. Trimming cost V 5 bases and J 7 bases, with 18 bases left between them. The CDR3 sequence is CASSLTGPAMNTIYF. The CDR3 DNA reads as TGTGCCAGCAGTCTAACCGGGCCAGCAATGAACACCATATATTTT.

This clone showed up just a few times. V usage is TRBV4-3 and J usage is TRBJ1-1; no clear D gene. CDR1 is LGHNA and CDR2 is YSLEER in the germline V gene. Trimming cost V 1 base and J 5 bases, with 11 bases left between them. The CDR3 has 14 residues. CDR3 in DNA: TGCGCCAGCAGCCAAGGCTCGGGTGGTACTGAAGCTTTCTTT. This translates into CASSQGSGGTEAFF.

The chain is built from TRBV28 and TRBJ1-1; D is possibly TRBD1 (6 bases). The CDR3 consists of 13 residues. In germline, CDR1 is MDHEN, CDR2 SYDVKM. V was cut by 4 bases and J by 6 bases, with 12 bases left in between. The CDR3 loop is CASSYSGHPEAFF. The CDR3 bases are TGTGCCAGCAGTTACTCGGGACACCCTGAAGCTTTCTTT.

The chain couples TRBV7-9 to TRBJ2-2, with D possibly being TRBD1 (6 bases). CDR3 length: 15 residues. V lost 5 bases, J lost 5 bases, and 15 bases lay in between. Germline V lookup: CDR1 SEHNR, CDR2 FQNEAQ (reference sequence). CDR3 loop: CASSPALTGTGELFF. In nucleotides, the CDR3 is TGTGCCAGCAGCCCAGCCCTTACAGGGACCGGGGAGCTGTTTTTT.

The chain couples TRBV6-5 to TRBJ2-1; 12 nucleotides align to TRBD1. The CDR3 is made up of 15 amino acids. Germline trimming cut 7 bases from V and 4 bases from J; bases unmatched to any gene: 5. The germline CDR1 and CDR2 sequences are MNHEY and SVGAGI. CDR3 DNA sequence: TGTGCCAGCACCCGGGACAGGGGGCTATACAATGAGCAGTTCTTC. Its translation is CASTRDRGLYNEQFF.

This chain connects TRBV19 to TRBJ1-1; 10 positions agree with TRBD1. CDR3 size: 14 residues. Looked up from germline, CDR1 is LNHDA and CDR2 is SQIVND (reference sequence). V gave up 5 bases and J gave up 3 bases; unmatched junction bases: 3. The CDR3 region is CASSLGTGDTEAFF. The DNA for the CDR3 is TGTGCCAGTAGTTTGGGGACAGGGGACACTGAAGCTTTCTTT.

The DNA of the CDR3 is TGTGCCAGCAGAGGGGACAGTTCCTATGGCTACACCTTC. Its translation: CASRGDSSYGYTF. The rearrangement joins TRBV12-3 or TRBV12-4 to TRBJ1-2; 7 nucleotides line up with TRBD1. CDR3 length: 13 amino acids. J was trimmed by 4 bases and V by 6 bases; bases with no gene match: 5.

The chain employs TRBV19 and TRBJ1-1, with TRBD1 matching over 9 bases. The CDR3 is made up of 15 amino acids. The trim removed 4 bases at V and 5 bases at J, leaving 8 bases unmatched. The V gene's germline CDR1 is LNHDA and CDR2 SQIVND (reference sequence). The CDR3, as DNA: TGTGCCAGTAGTAGCCCCGGGACAGGGATGACTGAAGCTTTCTTT. It codes for CASSSPGTGMTEAFF.

The chain couples TRBV5-4 to TRBJ1-5, with D possibly TRBD1 on 5 matching bases. This CDR3 spans 13 amino acids. Trimming cost V 0 bases and J 8 bases, with 9 bases left between them. Germline V gene data show CDR1 as SGHNT and CDR2 as YYREEE (reference sequence). The CDR3 DNA follows: TGTGCCAGCAGCTTGGACTCAGGGAAGCCCCAGCATTTT. As protein: CASSLDSGKPQHF.

V and J are TRBV5-4 and TRBJ2-2, with a possible D match to TRBD1 (6 bases). CDR3 length: 17 residues. CDR1 and CDR2 from the germline V gene are SGHNT and YYREEE (reference sequence). With 3 bases removed from V and 0 bases from J, the gap between germline ends came to 15 bases. As DNA, the CDR3 is TGTGCCAGCAGCTCATTCCAGGGGACGACGAACACCGGGGAGCTGTTTTTT. Translation gives CASSSFQGTTNTGELFF.

V and J are TRBV6-5 and TRBJ1-3, with a weak D call TRBD1 (5 bases). V was cut by 4 bases and J by 7 bases, with 8 bases left in between. Germline V CDR1 and CDR2: MNHEY, SVGAGI. The CDR3 is 12 amino acids. The CDR3 sequence is CASSSGRNTIYF. CDR3 bases: TGTGCCAGCAGTTCAGGGCGCAACACCATATATTTT.

This chain links TRBV19 with TRBJ1-1; D may be TRBD1 (6 bases). The V end lost 5 bases, the J end lost 5 bases, and 21 bases lay between the germline ends. The CDR3 is 16 residues long. Looked up from germline, CDR1 is LNHDA and CDR2 is SQIVND (reference sequence). CDR3 in DNA: TGTGCCAGTAGTCCCGGACAGAGGGCCTTTTGGACTGAAGCTTTCTTT. Its translation is CASSPGQRAFWTEAFF.

The V and J genes are TRBV9 and TRBJ1-6; TRBD1 is a possible D gene (5 bases). The germline CDR1 and CDR2 sequences are SGDLS and YYNGEE. This CDR3 contains 14 residues. V lost 0 bases and J 9 bases, leaving 10 bases between the germline ends. CDR3 nucleotide sequence: TGTGCCAGCAGCGTAGAATCCGGGGGTTCACCCCTCCACTTT. This gives the protein CASSVESGGSPLHF.